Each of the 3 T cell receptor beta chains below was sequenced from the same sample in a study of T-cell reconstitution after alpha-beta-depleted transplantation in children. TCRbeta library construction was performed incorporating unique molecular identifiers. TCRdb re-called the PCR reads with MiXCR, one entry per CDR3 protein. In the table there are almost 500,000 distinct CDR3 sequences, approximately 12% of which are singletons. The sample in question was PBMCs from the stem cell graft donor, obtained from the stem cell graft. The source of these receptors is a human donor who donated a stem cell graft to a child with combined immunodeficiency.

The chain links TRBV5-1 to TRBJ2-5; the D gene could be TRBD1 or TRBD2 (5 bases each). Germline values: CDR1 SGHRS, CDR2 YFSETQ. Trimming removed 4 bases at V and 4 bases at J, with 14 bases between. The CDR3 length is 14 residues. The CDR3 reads CASSQGRDSETQYF. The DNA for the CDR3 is TGCGCCAGCAGCCAGGGACGCGATTCAGAGACCCAGTACTTC.

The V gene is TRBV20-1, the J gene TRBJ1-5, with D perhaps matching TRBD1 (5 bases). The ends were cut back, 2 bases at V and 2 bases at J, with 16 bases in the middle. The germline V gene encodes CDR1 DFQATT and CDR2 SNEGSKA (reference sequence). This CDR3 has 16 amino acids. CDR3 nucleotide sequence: TGCAGTGCTAGACCGAATGGACACGTTGGCAATCAGCCCCAGCATTTT. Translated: CSARPNGHVGNQPQHF.

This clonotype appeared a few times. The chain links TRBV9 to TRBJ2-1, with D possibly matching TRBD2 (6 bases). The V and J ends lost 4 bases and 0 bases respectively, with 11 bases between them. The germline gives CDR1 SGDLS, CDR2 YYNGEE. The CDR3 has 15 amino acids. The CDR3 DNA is TGTGCCAGCAGCCCGGGTAGCGGCTCCTACAATGAGCAGTTCTTC. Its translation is CASSPGSGSYNEQFF.